These 19 T cell receptor beta chains came from one sample sequenced in a study of human T cells and chemical hapten exposure. TCRdb reanalysed the RACE reads using MiXCR and keeps one entry per CDR3 protein. In the table there are about 160,000 distinct CDR3 sequences, around 30% of which are singletons. The time point denotes: patch test 3, about 24 weeks after DPC sensitization. Treatment defined: therapeutic diphenylcyclopropenone sensitization with weekly scalp DPC. Here the sequenced sample was whole blood, taken in connection with sensitization to the hapten diphenylcyclopropenone (DPC). The origin of the receptors is a woman aged 18-29 years with alopecia areata. Some clones in this sample may be carry-over from other donors' samples.

On this clonotype: At one end, the junction sequence differs from germline, possibly due to a read error. The genes are TRBV29-1 and TRBJ2-1; D may match TRBD1 or TRBD2 (5 bases each). Germline lookup yields CDR1 SQVTM and CDR2 ANQGSEA. This CDR3 is built from 10 residues. CDR3 in DNA: TGCAGCGTTGAAAGCCAGGGCGGGCTCTTC. Its protein is CSVESQGGLF.

This clonotype was found a few times. The rearrangement uses TRBV7-8 and TRBJ1-1; D gene unclear. The CDR3 is 12 amino acids. V was clipped by 3 bases and J by 1 base, with 3 bases between them. The germline CDR1 and CDR2 sequences are SGHVS and FQNEAQ. The CDR3 nucleotides are TGTGCCAGCAGCTTCCAGAACACTGAAGCTTTCTTT. Residues: CASSFQNTEAFF.

This clonotype occurred a few times. This sequence joins TRBV20-1 and TRBJ1-6; D call uncertain. CDR1 and CDR2 (germline): DFQATT, SNEGSKA (reference sequence). V lost 1 base and J 10 bases, leaving 8 bases between the germline ends. The CDR3 sequence is 12 residues long. CDR3 sequence reads: CSARGLGSPLHF. The CDR3 coding sequence is TGCAGTGCTAGAGGCCTGGGGTCACCCCTCCACTTT.

DNA for the CDR3: TGTGCCAGCAGCGTTTCCGCGAACACCGGGGAGCTGTTTTTT. Translation: CASSVSANTGELFF. The J gene is TRBJ2-2, the V gene TRBV9; no firm D call. Germline CDR1 SGDLS, CDR2 YYNGEE. Trimming removed 2 bases at V and 0 bases at J, with 5 bases between. The CDR3 covers 14 residues. Full variable domain (outside the CDR3, taken from reference TRBV9 and TRBJ2-2): DSGVTQTPKHLITATGQRVTLRCSPRSGDLSVYWYQQSLDQGLQFLIQYYNGEERAKGNILERFSAQQFPDLHSELNLSSLELGDSALYFCASSVSANTGELFFGEGSRLTVL.

The chain combines TRBV6-1 with TRBJ2-3, with D unresolved. From germline, CDR1 is MNHNS and CDR2 SASEGT. The CDR3 runs to 13 residues. Trimming left V 2 bases short and J 4 bases short, with 7 bases between. This CDR3 reads CASSEKEADTQYF. The CDR3 bases are TGTGCCAGCAGTGAAAAGGAAGCAGATACGCAGTATTTT.

This clonotype has more than one count but fewer than ten. The J gene is TRBJ1-1, the V gene TRBV29-1, with D unclear. Germline lookup yields CDR1 SQVTM and CDR2 ANQGSEA. Trimming left V 4 bases short and J 7 bases short, with 16 bases between. The CDR3 is made up of 13 amino acids. This CDR3 reads CSVAPTAAVEAFF. In nucleotides, the CDR3 is TGCAGCGTTGCGCCGACGGCGGCGGTTGAAGCTTTCTTT.

This clonotype turned up a few times. V and J are TRBV10-2 and TRBJ2-3; TRBD1 matches at 7 bases. V lost 1 base, J lost 2 bases, and 15 bases stayed unmatched. The germline CDR1 and CDR2 sequences are WSHSY and SAAADI. This CDR3 has 19 residues. The CDR3 DNA sequence: TGCGCCAGCAGTGAGTGGAGCGATTCGGCAGGGGGTATCACAGATACGCAGTATTTT. Protein: CASSEWSDSAGGITDTQYF.

This clonotype was observed a few times. The J gene is TRBJ1-2, the V gene TRBV18; D not resolved. CDR1 and CDR2 (germline): KGHSH, LQKENI. V was pared by 4 bases and J by 0 bases, with 12 bases between. The CDR3 consists of 15 residues. Here the CDR3 DNA reads TGTGCCAGCTCACAGGGTCTCCAGGCTAACTATGGCTACACCTTC. Translated: CASSQGLQANYGYTF. Filled out from reference TRBV18 and TRBJ1-2, the complete variable domain reads NAGVMQNPRHLVRRRGQEARLRCSPMKGHSHVYWYRQLPEEGLKFMVYLQKENIIDESGMPKERFSAEFPKEGPSILRIQQVVRGDSAAYFCASSQGLQANYGYTFGSGTRLTVV.

The chain recombines TRBV18 with TRBJ1-3; the D is unclear. The germline CDR1 and CDR2 sequences are KGHSH and LQKENI. Trimming cost V 3 bases and J 0 bases, with 12 bases left between them. CDR3 length equals 16 residues. Written as DNA, the CDR3 is TGTGCCAGCTCACCGTCAAAGGGATCCTCTGGAAACACCATATATTTT. Translating gives CASSPSKGSSGNTIYF.

This chain connects TRBV20-1 to TRBJ1-2; D is uncertain. The V gene lost 0 bases and the J gene lost 0 bases, with 11 bases spanning the gap. Germline V CDR1 and CDR2: DFQATT, SNEGSKA (reference sequence). The CDR3 totals 15 residues. CDR3 nucleotides: TGCAGTGCTAGAGATCCCTGGGAGGCTAACTATGGCTACACCTTC. Protein product: CSARDPWEANYGYTF.

The chain couples TRBV7-9 to TRBJ2-5; 11 bases agree with TRBD1. The germline V gene encodes CDR1 SEHNR and CDR2 FQNEAQ (reference sequence). This CDR3 is 14 amino acids long. The J segment lost 5 bases and the V segment lost 5 bases, leaving 4 bases of the junction unmatched. As DNA, the CDR3 is TGTGCCAGCAGCCGGGACAGGGGGTTGGAGACCCAGTACTTC. Translating it yields CASSRDRGLETQYF.

The chain is built from TRBV5-1 and TRBJ1-2; D is ambiguous. CDR1 is SGHRS and CDR2 is YFSETQ in the germline V gene. V was cut by 0 bases and J by 8 bases, with 5 bases left in between. The CDR3 runs 11 residues. The CDR3 nucleotides read TGCGCCAGCAGCTTGGCCGGCGGCTACACCTTC. It encodes CASSLAGGYTF.

The chain links TRBV6-5 to TRBJ2-3; 14 bases fit TRBD2. CDR3 length: 18 amino acids. The V gene end was trimmed by 6 bases and the J gene end by 1 base; junction bases not matched to a gene: 9. Germline V gives CDR1 MNHEY, CDR2 SVGAGI. The CDR3 protein is CASSQTSGGALGTDTQYF. The DNA of the CDR3 is TGTGCCAGCAGCCAGACTAGCGGGGGGGCGTTGGGCACAGATACGCAGTATTTT.

The chain employs TRBV12-3 or TRBV12-4 and TRBJ2-2; perhaps TRBD1 as D (5 bases). V gave up 7 bases and J gave up 4 bases, with 10 bases separating them. This CDR3 has 13 amino acids. This chain's CDR3 is CASNYRITGELFF. The CDR3 coding sequence is TGTGCCAGCAATTACAGGATCACCGGGGAGCTGTTTTTT.

This clonotype has at least ten counts. The chain employs TRBV7-6 and TRBJ2-2; no reliable D call. From germline, CDR1 is SGHVS and CDR2 FNYEAQ. With 5 bases removed from V and 1 base from J, the gap between germline ends came to 8 bases. The CDR3 is 14 amino acids. In DNA form, the CDR3 reads TGTGCCAGCAGCAGAGGCGGGAACACCGGGGAGCTGTTTTTT. It codes for CASSRGGNTGELFF.

V is TRBV24-1 and J is TRBJ2-1, with D perhaps being TRBD1 or TRBD2 (5 bases each). There are 14 residues in the CDR3. V was trimmed by 8 bases and J by 0 bases, leaving 10 bases between them. The germline CDR1 and CDR2 sequences are KGHDR and SFDVKD. CDR3 amino acids: CATIRGISYNEQFF. As DNA, the CDR3 is TGTGCCACCATCCGGGGCATCTCCTACAATGAGCAGTTCTTC.

The chain recombines TRBV7-9 with TRBJ2-5; 11 bases agree with TRBD2. With 4 bases clipped from V and 4 bases from J, the junction kept 5 bases outside the gene matches. The CDR3 totals 15 residues. Per the germline V gene, CDR1 is SEHNR and CDR2 is FQNEAQ (reference sequence). The CDR3 bases are TGTGCCAGCAGCTCCTCTAGCGGGGGGTTAGAGACCCAGTACTTC. This sequence encodes CASSSSSGGLETQYF. The whole variable domain, filled in from reference TRBV7-9 and TRBJ2-5, reads DTGVSQNPRHKITKRGQNVTFRCDPISEHNRLYWYRQTLGQGPEFLTYFQNEAQLEKSRLLSDRFSAERPKGSFSTLEIQRTEQGDSAMYLCASSSSSGGLETQYFGPGTRLLVL.

The chain combines TRBV2 with TRBJ2-2; 8 nucleotides agree with TRBD1. The CDR3 consists of 16 residues. The junction had 8 bases not matched to a gene; V was cut back by 7 bases and J by 1 base. From germline, CDR1 is SNHLY and CDR2 FYNNEI. The CDR3 spells CASTRGRGLNTGELFF. The CDR3 coding sequence is TGTGCCAGCACCCGGGGCAGGGGGCTGAACACCGGGGAGCTGTTTTTT.

The chain couples TRBV7-8 to TRBJ2-1; TRBD2 matches 11 bases. This CDR3 is 19 amino acids long. V lost 5 bases to trimming and J lost 0 bases; unmatched junction nucleotides: 12. Germline V gene sequence: CDR1 SGHVS, CDR2 FQNEAQ. CDR3 nucleotides: TGTGCCAGCAGCCCCCAGGTACCTAGCGGGGGGAGCTCCTACAATGAGCAGTTCTTC. Translating it yields CASSPQVPSGGSSYNEQFF.